A selection of T cell receptor beta chains follows, all from one sample in a study of blood T cells in healthy people across ages. One entry per CDR3 protein, called by TCRdb with MiXCR from the 5' RACE reads. The sample lists over 950,000 distinct CDR3 sequences; approximately 38% were seen once. The sequenced sample consisted of blood. These receptors all come from a man younger than 35 in good health. Each CDR3 is given with its conserved first and last residue. A D gene is named only where the DNA matches it firmly. Clone size, where shown, is once, few, many, or a class for clones that have expanded.

D	J	size	V	CDR3	DNA
TRBD2	TRBJ2-7	few	TRBV6-2/TRBV6-3	CASSFSGGVSYEQYF	TGTGCCAGCAGCTTCAGCGGGGGCGTCTCCTACGAGCAGTACTTC
TRBD1	TRBJ1-1	few	TRBV4-1	CASSQMGQGYTEAFF	TGCGCCAGCAGCCAAATGGGACAGGGCTATACTGAAGCTTTCTTT
.	TRBJ1-1	few	TRBV7-2	CASSLAGADTEAFF	TGTGCCAGCAGCTTAGCAGGGGCGGACACTGAAGCTTTCTTT
.	TRBJ2-2	.	TRBV18	CASSPRTEDTGELFF	TGTGCCAGCTCACCCCGGACAGAAGACACCGGGGAGCTGTTTTTT
.	TRBJ1-6	.	TRBV6-6	CASSTKTGNLPLHF	TGTGCCAGCAGTACCAAGACAGGCAACCTACCCCTCCACTTT
.	TRBJ2-3	.	TRBV20-1	CSARDGVATDTQYF	TGCAGTGCTAGAGATGGAGTAGCTACAGATACGCAGTATTTT
TRBD1	TRBJ1-1	.	TRBV20-1	CSARDRGPNTEAFF	TGCAGTGCTAGAGACAGGGGGCCGAACACTGAAGCTTTCTTT
.	TRBJ2-7	many	TRBV10-3	CAISEEQGDEQYF	TGTGCCATCAGTGAGGAACAGGGTGACGAGCAGTACTTC
.	TRBJ1-4	.	TRBV20-1	CSARTAGREKLFF	TGCAGTGCTAGGACGGCAGGGAGGGAAAAACTGTTTTTT
.	TRBJ1-2	few	TRBV6-4	CASSDVGYGYTF	TGTGCCAGCAGTGACGTCGGCTATGGCTACACCTTC
.	TRBJ2-1	few	TRBV2	CASSPTATSSSYNEQFF	TGTGCCAGCAGTCCTACCGCTACTAGCAGCTCCTACAATGAGCAGTTCTTC
.	TRBJ2-3	few	TRBV5-1	CASSRGGGTDTQYF	TGTGCCAGCAGTCGGGGTGGGGGCACAGATACGCAGTATTTT
TRBD1	TRBJ1-5	.	TRBV11-2	CASQGQGDAQHF	TGTGCCAGCCAAGGACAGGGGGACGCCCAGCATTTT
.	TRBJ2-2	few	TRBV7-6	CASKGSPNTGELFF	TGTGCCAGCAAAGGATCACCGAACACCGGGGAGCTGTTTTTT
TRBD2	TRBJ2-5	.	TRBV4-2	CASSQGTSPDEQYF	TGTGCCAGCAGCCAAGGGACTAGCCCTGATGAGCAGTACTTC
.	TRBJ2-1	.	TRBV3-1	CASSGERSRNNEQFF	TGTGCCAGCAGCGGGGAGCGGAGCCGAAACAATGAGCAGTTCTTC
.	TRBJ1-5	few	TRBV27	CASSFSGSSNQPQHF	TGTGCCAGCAGTTTCTCAGGGTCTAGCAATCAGCCCCAGCATTTT
TRBD2	TRBJ2-1	.	TRBV7-8	CTSSLTSGLAGANEQFF	TGTACCAGCAGCTTAACCAGTGGACTAGCGGGGGCCAATGAGCAGTTCTTC
.	TRBJ1-2	few	TRBV29-1	CSVEGYPGSAAGYTF	TGCAGCGTTGAAGGTTACCCCGGGAGCGCGGCTGGCTACACCTTC
.	TRBJ1-5	.	TRBV10-3	CAISESSENQPQHF	TGTGCCATCAGTGAGTCAAGCGAAAATCAGCCCCAGCATTTT
TRBD1	TRBJ1-1	.	TRBV7-9	CASSVEQGLEAFF	TGTGCCAGCAGCGTAGAACAGGGGCTTGAAGCTTTCTTT
.	TRBJ1-1	few	TRBV10-3	CAASGRVNTEAFF	TGTGCGGCTAGTGGCAGGGTGAACACTGAAGCTTTCTTT
TRBD1	TRBJ2-1	.	TRBV6-6	CASVDRGRSEQFF	TGTGCCAGCGTAGACAGGGGACGTAGTGAGCAGTTCTTC
.	TRBJ2-7	.	TRBV12-3/TRBV12-4	CASSFRGSSYNEQYF	TGTGCCAGCAGTTTCCGTGGAAGCTCCTACAATGAGCAGTACTTC
.	TRBJ1-4	once	TRBV12-3/TRBV12-4	CASTHTNEKLFF	TGTGCCAGCACCCACACTAATGAAAAACTGTTTTTT
.	TRBJ2-4	few	TRBV28	CAIQGSNIQYF	TGTGCCATACAGGGTTCGAACATTCAGTACTTC
.	TRBJ2-7	.	TRBV10-3	CAGRLTASYEQYF	TGTGCCGGCCGATTGACAGCGTCCTACGAGCAGTACTTC
TRBD1	TRBJ2-7	few	TRBV13	CASSLSGTEYEQYF	TGTGCCAGCAGCTTGTCCGGGACAGAGTACGAGCAGTACTTC
TRBD2	TRBJ2-1	.	TRBV12-3/TRBV12-4	CASRYSGLSCNEQFF	TGTGCCAGCAGATATAGCGGGCTCTCCTGCAATGAGCAGTTCTTC
TRBD1	TRBJ2-1	.	TRBV20-1	CSAPGQIGDEQFF	TGCAGTGCCCCGGGACAGATCGGGGATGAGCAGTTCTTC
.	TRBJ2-7	.	TRBV7-2	CASSLWGQGSEQYF	TGTGCCAGCAGCTTATGGGGTCAAGGGAGTGAGCAGTACTTC
.	TRBJ2-7	.	TRBV7-8	CASSLRAGYYEQYF	TGTGCCAGCAGCTTACGAGCTGGATACTACGAGCAGTACTTC
.	TRBJ1-5	.	TRBV28	CASSLRGAIIQPQHF	TGTGCCAGCAGTTTAAGGGGGGCCATAATTCAGCCCCAGCATTTT
TRBD2	TRBJ2-1	.	TRBV4-1	CASSHTSGSTYNEQFF	TGCGCCAGCAGCCATACTAGCGGGAGTACCTACAATGAGCAGTTCTTC
TRBD1	TRBJ1-6	few	TRBV7-2	CASSSQDREYNSPLHF	TGTGCCAGCAGCTCTCAGGACAGGGAATATAATTCACCCCTCCACTTT
TRBD2	TRBJ2-3	few	TRBV20-1	CSAPLSGGPDTQYF	TGCAGTGCTCCCCTAAGCGGGGGCCCAGATACGCAGTATTTT
.	TRBJ1-5	.	TRBV20-1	CSASGTKNQPQHF	TGCAGTGCTAGTGGGACAAAGAATCAGCCCCAGCATTTT
.	TRBJ1-1	few	TRBV5-4	CASRPGRSTEAFF	TGTGCCAGCAGGCCCGGCCGATCGACTGAAGCTTTCTTT
.	TRBJ1-5	.	TRBV13	CASSFGQINQPQHF	TGTGCCAGCAGCTTTGGACAGATCAATCAGCCCCAGCATTTT
.	TRBJ1-1	few	TRBV6-5	CASSAPGERDTEAFF	TGTGCCAGCAGTGCCCCGGGGGAGAGGGACACTGAAGCTTTCTTT
.	TRBJ1-5	few	TRBV24-1	CATSDYGRGYSNQPQHF	TGTGCCACCAGTGATTACGGCCGCGGCTATAGCAATCAGCCCCAGCATTTT
.	TRBJ1-4	few	TRBV2	CASSEDSGDEKLFF	TGTGCCAGCAGCGAGGACAGCGGCGATGAAAAACTGTTTTTT
TRBD1	TRBJ2-7	.	TRBV5-1	CTSSVGDRVYEQYF	TGCACCAGCAGCGTTGGGGACAGGGTATACGAGCAGTACTTC
TRBD1	TRBJ1-2	.	TRBV7-2	CASSYRDRGRSANYGYTF	TGTGCCAGCAGCTACCGGGACAGGGGGCGATCTGCGAACTATGGCTACACCTTC
.	TRBJ2-1	.	TRBV25-1	CASSDLDREDNEQFF	TGTGCCAGCAGTGATCTCGACAGGGAGGACAATGAGCAGTTCTTC
.	TRBJ2-1	.	TRBV4-3	CASSPKAGNEQFF	TGCGCCAGCAGCCCCAAGGCAGGCAATGAGCAGTTCTTC
TRBD1	TRBJ1-5	.	TRBV12-3/TRBV12-4	CASSLIQGGTQPQHF	TGTGCCAGCAGTTTAATACAGGGGGGTACTCAGCCCCAGCATTTT
.	TRBJ2-3	.	TRBV2	CASRGGIPTDTQYF	TGTGCCAGCAGGGGAGGTATACCCACAGATACGCAGTATTTT
TRBD1	TRBJ1-1	few	TRBV29-1	CSGTLSDRRTEAFF	TGCAGCGGGACCCTATCGGACAGGAGAACTGAAGCTTTCTTT
.	TRBJ1-2	few	TRBV6-2/TRBV6-3	CASSYEGEHGYTF	TGTGCCAGCAGTTACGAGGGGGAGCATGGCTACACCTTC